This T cell receptor beta chain was obtained from a study of control samples from healthy donors and cancer patients. Sequencing was performed with immunoSEQ multiplex PCR; in TCRdb, only in-frame clones are kept and a portion is missing. The table lists 130,000 or so clones, around 94% of them singletons. CDR1 and CDR2 from the germline V gene are KGHSH and LQKENI. The CDR3 is 15 residues long. V dropped 2 bases and J dropped 1 base, with 11 bases sitting between them. The chain couples TRBV18 to TRBJ1-1, with D perhaps matching TRBD1 (5 bases). This clonotype was obtained from a man in his 60s with colorectal cancer. Specimen: PBMCs. CDR3 in amino acids: CASSPTKGANTEAFF. In nucleotides, the CDR3 is TGTGCCAGCTCACCAACGAAAGGGGCGAACACTGAAGCTTTCTTT.